This record concerns one T cell receptor (beta chain) sequence. This specimen belongs to a study of control samples from healthy donors and cancer patients. The germline V gene has CDR1 GTSNPN and CDR2 SVGIG (reference sequence). The CDR3 spans 13 residues. J lost 6 bases, V lost 2 bases, and 1 base had no gene match. Sequenced by immunoSEQ multiplex PCR; TCRdb stores in-frame clones only, minus some. The profile shows around 99,000 clones, 75% to 95% of them singletons. Input material: blood. V gene TRBV30 combines with J gene TRBJ1-6; 7 bases align to TRBD1. This receptor was obtained from a human donor in good health. The donor label of this sample is uncertain. CDR3 sequence (DNA): TGTGCCTGGAGTAGGGACAGTAATTCACCCCTCCACTTT. This sequence encodes CAWSRDSNSPLHF.